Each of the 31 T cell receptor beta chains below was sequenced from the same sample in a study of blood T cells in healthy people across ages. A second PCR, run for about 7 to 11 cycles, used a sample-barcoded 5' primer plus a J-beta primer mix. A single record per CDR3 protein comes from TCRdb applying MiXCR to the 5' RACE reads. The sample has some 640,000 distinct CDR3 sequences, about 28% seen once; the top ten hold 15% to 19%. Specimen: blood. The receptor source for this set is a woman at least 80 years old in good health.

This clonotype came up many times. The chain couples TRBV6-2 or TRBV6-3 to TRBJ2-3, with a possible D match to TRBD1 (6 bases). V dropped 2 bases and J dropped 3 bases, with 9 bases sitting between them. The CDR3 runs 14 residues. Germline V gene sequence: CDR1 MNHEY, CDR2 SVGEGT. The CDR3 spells CASSYAGTTDTQYF. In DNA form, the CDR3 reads TGTGCCAGCAGTTACGCCGGGACAACAGATACGCAGTATTTT.

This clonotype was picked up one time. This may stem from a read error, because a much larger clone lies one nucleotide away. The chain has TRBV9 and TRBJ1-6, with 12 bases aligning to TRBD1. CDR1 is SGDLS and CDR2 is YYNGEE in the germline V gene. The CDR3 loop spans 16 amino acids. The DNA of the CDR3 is TGTGCCAGCAGCGTATCCCCCGGGACAGGGGGCCAACCCCCCCACTTT. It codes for CASSVSPGTGGQPPHF.

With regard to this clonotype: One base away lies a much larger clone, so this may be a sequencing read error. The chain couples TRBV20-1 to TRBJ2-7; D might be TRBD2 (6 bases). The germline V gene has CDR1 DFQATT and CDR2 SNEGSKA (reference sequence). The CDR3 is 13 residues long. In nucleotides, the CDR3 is TGCAGGGTCAGACGGGGGACCTACAATGAGCAGTACTTC. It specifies CRVRRGTYNEQYF.

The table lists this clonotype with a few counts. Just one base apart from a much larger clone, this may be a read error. The CDR3 DNA sequence: TGCGCCAGCAGTAAAGGGGGTAAAACTAATGAAAAACCGTTTTTT. The encoded protein is CASSKGGKTNEKPFF. This chain connects TRBV5-1 to TRBJ1-4; weak D call: TRBD1 (6 bases). The CDR3 covers 15 residues. The germline gives CDR1 SGHRS, CDR2 YFSETQ.

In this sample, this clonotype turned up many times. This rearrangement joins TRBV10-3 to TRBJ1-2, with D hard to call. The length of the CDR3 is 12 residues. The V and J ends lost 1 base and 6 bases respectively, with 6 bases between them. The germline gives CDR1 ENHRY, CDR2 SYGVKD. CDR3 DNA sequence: TGTGCCATCAGTGAGTATGACAATGGCTACACCTTC. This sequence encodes CAISEYDNGYTF.

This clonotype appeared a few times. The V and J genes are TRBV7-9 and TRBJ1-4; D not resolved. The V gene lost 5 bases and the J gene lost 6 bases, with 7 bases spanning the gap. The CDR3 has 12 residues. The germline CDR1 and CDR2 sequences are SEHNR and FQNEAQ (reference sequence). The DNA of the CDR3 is TGTGCCAGCAGCATAAGTTATGAAAAACTGTTTTTT. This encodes CASSISYEKLFF.

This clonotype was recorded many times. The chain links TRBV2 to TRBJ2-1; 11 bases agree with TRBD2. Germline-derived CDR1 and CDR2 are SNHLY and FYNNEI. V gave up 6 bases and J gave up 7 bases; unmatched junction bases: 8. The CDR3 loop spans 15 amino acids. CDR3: CASRATSGGSNEQFF. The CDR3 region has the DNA TGTGCCAGCAGGGCAACTAGCGGGGGTTCTAATGAGCAGTTCTTC.

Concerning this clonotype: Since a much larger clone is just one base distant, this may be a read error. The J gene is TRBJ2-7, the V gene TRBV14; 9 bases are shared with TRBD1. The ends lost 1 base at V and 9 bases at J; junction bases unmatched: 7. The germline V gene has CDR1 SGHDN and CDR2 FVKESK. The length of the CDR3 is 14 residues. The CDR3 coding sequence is TGTGCCAGCAGCCAAGTACAGGGGGCGGCAGGGCAGTACTTC. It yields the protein CASSQVQGAAGQYF. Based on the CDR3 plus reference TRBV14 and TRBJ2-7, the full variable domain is EAGVTQFPSHSVIEKGQTVTLRCDPISGHDNLYWYRRVMGKEIKFLLHFVKESKQDESGMPNNRFLAERTGGTYSTLKVQPAELEDSGVYFCASSQVQGAAGQYFGPGTRLTVT.

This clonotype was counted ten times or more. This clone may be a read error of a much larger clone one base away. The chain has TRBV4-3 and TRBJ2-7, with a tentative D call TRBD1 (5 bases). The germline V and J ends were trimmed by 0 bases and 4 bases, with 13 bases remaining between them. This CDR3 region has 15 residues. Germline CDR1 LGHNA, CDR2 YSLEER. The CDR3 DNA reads TGCGCCAGCAGCCAAGACACAGGACGTAGGTACGAGCAGTACTTC. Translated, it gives CASSQDTGRRYEQYF.

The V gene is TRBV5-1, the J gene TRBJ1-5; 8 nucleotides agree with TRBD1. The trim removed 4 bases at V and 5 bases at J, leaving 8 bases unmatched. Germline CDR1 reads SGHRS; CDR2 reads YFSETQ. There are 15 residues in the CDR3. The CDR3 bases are TGCGCCAGCAGCCACGGGACAGGACAGGATCAGCCCCAGCATTTT. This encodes CASSHGTGQDQPQHF. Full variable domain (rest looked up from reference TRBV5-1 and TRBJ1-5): KAGVTQTPRYLIKTRGQQVTLSCSPISGHRSVSWYQQTPGQGLQFLFEYFSETQRNKGNFPGRFSGRQFSNSRSEMNVSTLELGDSALYLCASSHGTGQDQPQHFGDGTRLSIL.

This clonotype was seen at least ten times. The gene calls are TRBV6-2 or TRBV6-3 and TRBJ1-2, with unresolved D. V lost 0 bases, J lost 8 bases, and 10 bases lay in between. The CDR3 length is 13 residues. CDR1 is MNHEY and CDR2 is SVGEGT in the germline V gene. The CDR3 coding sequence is TGTGCCAGCAGTTACTCGGAAGGAGGCGGCTACACCTTC. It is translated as CASSYSEGGGYTF.

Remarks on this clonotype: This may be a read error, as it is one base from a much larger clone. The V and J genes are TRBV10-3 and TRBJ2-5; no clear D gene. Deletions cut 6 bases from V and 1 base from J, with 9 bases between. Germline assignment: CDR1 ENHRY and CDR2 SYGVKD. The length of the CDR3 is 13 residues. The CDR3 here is CAIRVVAQETQYF. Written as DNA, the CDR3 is TGTGCCATCAGGGTGGTGGCCCAAGAGACCCAGTACTTC.

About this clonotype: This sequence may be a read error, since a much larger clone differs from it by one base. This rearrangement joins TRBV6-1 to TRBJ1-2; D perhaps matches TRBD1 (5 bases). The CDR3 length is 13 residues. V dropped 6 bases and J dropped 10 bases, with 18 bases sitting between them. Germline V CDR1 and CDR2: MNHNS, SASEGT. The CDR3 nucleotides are TGTGCCAGCAGCCGGGGAGAGGGGCAAGCCTACACCTTC. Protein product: CASSRGEGQAYTF.

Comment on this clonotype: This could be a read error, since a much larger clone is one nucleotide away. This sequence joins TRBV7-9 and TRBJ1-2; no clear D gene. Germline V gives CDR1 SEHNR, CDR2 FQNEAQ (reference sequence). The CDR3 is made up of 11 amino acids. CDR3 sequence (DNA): TGTTCCAGCAGCTCAGGCGGTGGCTACACCTTC. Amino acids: CSSSSGGGYTF.

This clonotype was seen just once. CDR3 residues: CSVEVMAGVYGYTF. For the CDR3, the DNA is TGCAGCGTTGAAGTAATGGCGGGGGTCTATGGCTACACCTTC. V gene TRBV29-1 combines with J gene TRBJ1-2; D may be TRBD1 (5 bases). The germline V gene encodes CDR1 SQVTM and CDR2 ANQGSEA. The CDR3 totals 14 residues. The ends were cut back, 1 base at V and 4 bases at J, with 13 bases in the middle.

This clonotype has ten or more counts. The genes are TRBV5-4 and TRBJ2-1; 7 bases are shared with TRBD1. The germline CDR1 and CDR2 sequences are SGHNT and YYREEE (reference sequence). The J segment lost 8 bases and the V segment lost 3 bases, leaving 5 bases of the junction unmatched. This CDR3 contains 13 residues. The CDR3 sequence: CASSSTGRDEQFF. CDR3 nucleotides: TGTGCCAGCAGCTCGACAGGGAGAGATGAGCAGTTCTTC.

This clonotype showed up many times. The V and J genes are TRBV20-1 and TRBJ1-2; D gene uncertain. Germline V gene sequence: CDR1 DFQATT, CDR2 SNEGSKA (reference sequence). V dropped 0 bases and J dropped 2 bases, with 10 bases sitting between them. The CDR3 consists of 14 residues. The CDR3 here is CSARDLGTNYGYTF. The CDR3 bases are TGCAGTGCTAGAGATTTGGGTACCAACTATGGCTACACCTTC.

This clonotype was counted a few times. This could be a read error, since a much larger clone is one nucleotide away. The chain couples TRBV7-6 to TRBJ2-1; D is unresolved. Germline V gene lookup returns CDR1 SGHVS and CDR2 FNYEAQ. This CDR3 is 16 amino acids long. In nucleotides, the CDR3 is TGTGCCAGCAGCTTAGCCGGGCAGAGCTCCAACAATGAGCAGTTCTTC. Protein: CASSLAGQSSNNEQFF.

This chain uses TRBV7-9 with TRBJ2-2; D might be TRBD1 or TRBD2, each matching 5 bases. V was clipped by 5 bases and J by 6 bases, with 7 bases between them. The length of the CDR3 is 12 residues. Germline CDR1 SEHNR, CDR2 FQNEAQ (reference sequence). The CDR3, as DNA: TGTGCCAGCAGCGGGGGACCCGGGGAGCTGTTTTTT. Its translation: CASSGGPGELFF.

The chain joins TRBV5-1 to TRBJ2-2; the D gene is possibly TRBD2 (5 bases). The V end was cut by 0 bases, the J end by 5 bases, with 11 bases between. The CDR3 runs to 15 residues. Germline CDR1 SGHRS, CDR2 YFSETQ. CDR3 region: CASSLAQTGTGELFF. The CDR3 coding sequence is TGCGCCAGCAGCTTGGCACAGACGGGGACCGGGGAGCTGTTTTTT.

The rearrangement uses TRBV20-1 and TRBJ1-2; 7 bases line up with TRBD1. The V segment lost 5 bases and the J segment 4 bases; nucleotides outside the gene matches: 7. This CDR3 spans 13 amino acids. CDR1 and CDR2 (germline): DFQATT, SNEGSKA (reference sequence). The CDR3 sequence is CSAATGALYGYTF. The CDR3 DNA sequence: TGCAGTGCTGCCACAGGGGCCCTCTATGGCTACACCTTC.

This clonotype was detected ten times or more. CDR3 amino acids: CAISEQGGNYGYTF. The DNA of the CDR3 is TGTGCCATCAGTGAACAGGGAGGGAACTATGGCTACACCTTC. V gene TRBV10-3 combines with J gene TRBJ1-2, with D possibly being TRBD1 (6 bases). Germline V lookup: CDR1 ENHRY, CDR2 SYGVKD. This CDR3 region has 14 residues. Trimming took 3 bases from V and 2 from J, leaving 10 bases between them.

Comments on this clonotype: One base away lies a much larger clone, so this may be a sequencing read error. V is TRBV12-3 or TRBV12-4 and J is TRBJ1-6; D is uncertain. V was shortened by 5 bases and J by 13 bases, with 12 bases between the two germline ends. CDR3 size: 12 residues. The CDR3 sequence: CASSVDGLPLHF. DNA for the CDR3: TGTGCCAGCAGTGTGGACGGCCTTCCCCTCCACTTT.

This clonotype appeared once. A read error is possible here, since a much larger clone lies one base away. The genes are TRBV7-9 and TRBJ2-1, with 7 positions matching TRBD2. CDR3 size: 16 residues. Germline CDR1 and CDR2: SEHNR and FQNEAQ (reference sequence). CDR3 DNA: TGTGCCAGCAGCATAGCGGATCTAGCGGCAAACAATGAGCAGTTCTTC. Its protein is CASSIADLAANNEQFF.

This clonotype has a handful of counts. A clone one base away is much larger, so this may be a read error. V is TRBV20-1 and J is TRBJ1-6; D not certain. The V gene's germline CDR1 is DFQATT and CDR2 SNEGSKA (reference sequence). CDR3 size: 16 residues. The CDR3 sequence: CSATRTEASYNSPPHF. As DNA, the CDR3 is TGCAGTGCTACCCGGACGGAAGCCTCCTATAATTCACCCCCCCACTTT.

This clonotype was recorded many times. The CDR3 nucleotides are TGCAGTGCACGGACCGGCGACGAGCAGTACTTC. Protein product: CSARTGDEQYF. The chain recombines TRBV20-1 with TRBJ2-7, with D hard to call. Germline V gene data show CDR1 as DFQATT and CDR2 as SNEGSKA (reference sequence). V lost 6 bases and J 5 bases, leaving 11 bases between the germline ends. There are 11 residues in the CDR3.

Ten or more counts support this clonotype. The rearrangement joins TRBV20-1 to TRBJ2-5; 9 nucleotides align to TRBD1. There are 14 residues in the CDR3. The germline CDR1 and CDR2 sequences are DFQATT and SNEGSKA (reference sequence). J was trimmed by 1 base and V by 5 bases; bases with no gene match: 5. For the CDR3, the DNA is TGCAGTGCTGAACCGGGACAGGGCCAAGAGACCCAGTACTTC. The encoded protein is CSAEPGQGQETQYF.

This CDR3 is CASSNSGGAHEQYF. In DNA form, the CDR3 reads TGTGCCAGCAGCAATAGCGGGGGGGCTCACGAGCAGTACTTC. The V and J genes are TRBV7-9 and TRBJ2-4, with TRBD2 matching over 11 bases. The DNA end lines up better with TRBJ2-7; the J call may be wrong. There are 14 residues in the CDR3. Looked up from germline, CDR1 is SEHNR and CDR2 is FQNEAQ (reference sequence).

In DNA, the CDR3 is TGCGCCAGCAGCGGTACATTCACAGATACGCAGTATTTT. Translation gives CASSGTFTDTQYF. The rearrangement joins TRBV5-1 to TRBJ2-3; D gene ambiguous. This CDR3 has 13 amino acids. CDR1 SGHRS and CDR2 YFSETQ come from the germline V gene. The germline V and J ends were trimmed by 4 bases and 2 bases, with 8 bases remaining between them.

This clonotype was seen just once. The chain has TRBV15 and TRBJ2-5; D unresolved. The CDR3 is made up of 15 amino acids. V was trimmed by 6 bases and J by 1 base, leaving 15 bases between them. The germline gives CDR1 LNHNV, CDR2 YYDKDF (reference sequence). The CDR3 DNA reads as TGTGCCACCAGTGATGGGCACGCTTTCCAAGAGACCCAGTACTTC. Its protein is CATSDGHAFQETQYF.

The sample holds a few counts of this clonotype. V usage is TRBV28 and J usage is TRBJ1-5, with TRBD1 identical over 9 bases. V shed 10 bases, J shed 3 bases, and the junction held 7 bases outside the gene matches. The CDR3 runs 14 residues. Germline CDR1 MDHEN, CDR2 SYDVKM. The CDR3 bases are TGTGCCACCTCGACAGGGGGTAACAATCAGCCCCAGCATTTT. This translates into CATSTGGNNQPQHF.